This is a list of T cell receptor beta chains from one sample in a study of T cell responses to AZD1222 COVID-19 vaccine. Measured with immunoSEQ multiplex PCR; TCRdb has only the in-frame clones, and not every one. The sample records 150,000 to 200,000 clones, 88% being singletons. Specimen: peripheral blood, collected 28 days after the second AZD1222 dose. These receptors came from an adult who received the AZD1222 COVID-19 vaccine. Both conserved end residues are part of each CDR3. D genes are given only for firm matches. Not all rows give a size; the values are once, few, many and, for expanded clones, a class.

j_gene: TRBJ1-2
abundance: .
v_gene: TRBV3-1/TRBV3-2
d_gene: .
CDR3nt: TGTGCCAGCAGCCGCGGATCCGACAGGCCCCGCAAAGAGACCTTC
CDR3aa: CASSRGSDRPRKETF

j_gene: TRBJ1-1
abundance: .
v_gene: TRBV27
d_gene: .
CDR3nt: TGTGCCAGCAGTCCCCGTGGCACTGAAGCTTTCTTT
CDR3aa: CASSPRGTEAFF

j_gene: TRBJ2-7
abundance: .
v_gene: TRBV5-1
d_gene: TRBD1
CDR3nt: TGCGCCAGCAGCCAAACGACAGGGTCAAACGAGCAGTACTTC
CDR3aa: CASSQTTGSNEQYF

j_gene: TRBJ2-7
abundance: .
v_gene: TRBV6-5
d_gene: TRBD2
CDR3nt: TGTGCCAGCAGTCGGAGCGGGAGGGCCTCCTACGAGCAGTACTTC
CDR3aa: CASSRSGRASYEQYF

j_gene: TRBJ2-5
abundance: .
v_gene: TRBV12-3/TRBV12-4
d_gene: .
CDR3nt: TGTGCCAGCACCTTCAAGGAGACCCAGTACTTC
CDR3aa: CASTFKETQYF

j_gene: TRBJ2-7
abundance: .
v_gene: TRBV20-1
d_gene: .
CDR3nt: TGCAGTGCCAGTCCGGCGGCGGGGGCATCCTACGAGCAGTACTTC
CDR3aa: CSASPAAGASYEQYF

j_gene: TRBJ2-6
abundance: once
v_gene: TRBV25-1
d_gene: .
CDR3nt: TGTGCCAGCAGTCCGGGACAAGTCAACTCTGGGGCCAACGTCCTGACTTTC
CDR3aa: CASSPGQVNSGANVLTF

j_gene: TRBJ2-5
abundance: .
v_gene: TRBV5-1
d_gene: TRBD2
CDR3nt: TGCGCCAGCAGCCGGACTAGCGGGGAGGGTAAGACCCAGTACTTC
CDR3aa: CASSRTSGEGKTQYF

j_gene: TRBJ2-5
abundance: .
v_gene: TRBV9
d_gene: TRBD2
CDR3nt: TGTGCCAGCAGCGTAGGGACTAGCGTTGAGACCCAGTACTTC
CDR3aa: CASSVGTSVETQYF

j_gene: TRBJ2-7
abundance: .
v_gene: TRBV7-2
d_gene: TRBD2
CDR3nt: TGTGCCAGCAGCTACCCCGGGACTAGCGGGACTTCCTACGAGCAGTACTTC
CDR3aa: CASSYPGTSGTSYEQYF

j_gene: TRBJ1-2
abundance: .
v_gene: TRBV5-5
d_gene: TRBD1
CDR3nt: TGTGCCAGCAGCCTAAATAGACAGGGCGTAGTTGGCTACACCTTC
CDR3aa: CASSLNRQGVVGYTF

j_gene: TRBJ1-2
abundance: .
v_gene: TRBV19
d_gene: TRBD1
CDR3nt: TGTGCCAGTAGTATAGGAGGGGGCGTCTATGGCTACACCTTC
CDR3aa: CASSIGGGVYGYTF

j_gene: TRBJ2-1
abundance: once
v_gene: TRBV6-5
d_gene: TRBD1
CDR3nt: TGTGCCAGCAGTTCCGGACAGGGTCAGGAGCAGTTCTTC
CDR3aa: CASSSGQGQEQFF

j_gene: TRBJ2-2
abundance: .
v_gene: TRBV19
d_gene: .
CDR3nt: TGTGCCAGTAGTATAAGGAAAACGAACCTCCCCGGGGAGCTGTTTTTT
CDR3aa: CASSIRKTNLPGELFF

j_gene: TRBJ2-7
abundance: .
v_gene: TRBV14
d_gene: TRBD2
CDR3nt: TGTGCCAGCAGCCCCAACTGGGGGGGCGAGCAGTACTTC
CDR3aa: CASSPNWGGEQYF

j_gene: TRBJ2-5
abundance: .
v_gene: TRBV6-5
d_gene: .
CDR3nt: TGTGCCAGCAGTTACGTCGGGCAGCTACAAGAGACCCAGTACTTC
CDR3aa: CASSYVGQLQETQYF

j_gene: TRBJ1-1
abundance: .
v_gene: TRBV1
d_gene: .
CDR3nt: TGCACCAGCAGCCAGATTGGGGTCAAACAGGGTTTGGACACTGAAGCTTTCTTT
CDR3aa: CTSSQIGVKQGLDTEAFF

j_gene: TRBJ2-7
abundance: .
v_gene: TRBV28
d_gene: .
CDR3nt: TGTGCCAGCAGGCCGGAAAGGTCCTACGAGCAGTACTTC
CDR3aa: CASRPERSYEQYF

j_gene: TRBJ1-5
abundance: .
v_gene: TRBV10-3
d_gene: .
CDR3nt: TGTGCCATCAGTGAGTCGAGTAGCGTGGAGCCCCAGCATTTT
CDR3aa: CAISESSSVEPQHF

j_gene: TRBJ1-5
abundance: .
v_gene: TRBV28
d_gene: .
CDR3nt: TGTGCCAGCAGTGCCTTAGGGTCAGGGGAGATCGATCAGCCCCAGCATTTT
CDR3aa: CASSALGSGEIDQPQHF

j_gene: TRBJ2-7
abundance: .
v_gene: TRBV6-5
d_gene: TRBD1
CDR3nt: TGTGCCAGCAGTTACCCCTCCGGGACAGGGGGTTGGGAGCAGTACTTC
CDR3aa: CASSYPSGTGGWEQYF

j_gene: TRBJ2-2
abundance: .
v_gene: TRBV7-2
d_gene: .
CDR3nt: TGTGCCAGCAGCCTCGAAGCGGCGAACACCGGGGAGCTGTTTTTT
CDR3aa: CASSLEAANTGELFF

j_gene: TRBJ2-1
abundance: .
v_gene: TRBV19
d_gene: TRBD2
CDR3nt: TGTGCCAGTAGTATCGGTAGCGGGAGGTTAGGCTCGAGTGAGCAGTTCTTC
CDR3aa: CASSIGSGRLGSSEQFF